These 31 T cell receptor beta chains originate from one sample sequenced in a study of blood T cell repertoires in COVID-19. Using immunoSEQ multiplex PCR, the repertoire was profiled, and TCRdb retains in-frame clones only, with some absent. Of fewer than 15,000 clones in the sample, 92% are singletons; the top ten hold roughly 8.2%. Material: peripheral blood. The source of these receptors is a human donor with active COVID-19. The donor label of this sample is uncertain.

J is TRBJ1-2 and V is TRBV19, with 9 positions matching TRBD1. The CDR3 runs 19 residues. With 5 bases clipped from V and 5 bases from J, the junction kept 21 bases outside the gene matches. Looked up from germline, CDR1 is LNHDA and CDR2 is SQIVND (reference sequence). The CDR3 loop is CASSPLGQGVGIGRYGYTF. In DNA form, the CDR3 reads TGTGCCAGTAGTCCCCTGGGACAGGGAGTCGGAATAGGAAGATATGGCTACACCTTC.

The V and J genes are TRBV10-1 and TRBJ2-7; TRBD2 is a possible D gene (5 bases). Trimming stripped 3 bases from V and 4 bases from J, with 7 bases between. CDR3 size: 12 residues. The germline V gene has CDR1 WNHNN and CDR2 SYGVQD (reference sequence). Here the CDR3 DNA reads TGCGCCAGCAGTGACGGGGTTTACGAGCAGTACTTC. This translates into CASSDGVYEQYF.

The chain carries TRBV7-9 and TRBJ2-7; a weak D match, TRBD1 (6 bases). Between the trimmed V and J ends, which lost 4 bases and 7 bases, there was a span of 20 bases. The germline V gene encodes CDR1 SEHNR and CDR2 FQNEAQ (reference sequence). The CDR3 contains 15 residues. CDR3 nucleotide sequence: TGTGCCAGCAGCTCGCCTGACAGGCCCTGGGGGGAGCAGTACTTC. Its translation is CASSSPDRPWGEQYF.

V and J are TRBV5-1 and TRBJ2-6, with TRBD1 as a possible D gene (7 bases). This CDR3 has 17 amino acids. V lost 3 bases, J lost 2 bases, and 15 bases lay in between. Germline V gene data show CDR1 as SGHRS and CDR2 as YFSETQ. The CDR3 DNA reads TGCGCCAGCAGCTCCACAGGGGACTTCACTGGGGCCAACGTCCTGACTTTC. It translates to CASSSTGDFTGANVLTF.

This chain connects TRBV4-1 to TRBJ1-5; 10 nucleotides line up with TRBD1. The J segment lost 5 bases and the V segment lost 1 base, leaving 2 bases of the junction unmatched. Germline V gene data show CDR1 as MGHRA and CDR2 as YSYEKL. This CDR3 spans 15 amino acids. The chain's CDR3 is CASSQGTGGYQPQHF. Here the CDR3 DNA reads TGCGCCAGCAGCCAAGGGACAGGGGGTTATCAGCCCCAGCATTTT.

The gene calls are TRBV20-1 and TRBJ1-4; TRBD1 is a possible D gene (5 bases). CDR1 and CDR2 (germline): DFQATT, SNEGSKA (reference sequence). V was cut by 3 bases and J by 7 bases, with 15 bases left in between. The CDR3 runs 14 residues. This chain's CDR3 is CSASGQGRSEKLFF. DNA of the CDR3: TGCAGTGCTAGTGGTCAGGGTAGAAGTGAAAAACTGTTTTTT.

This sequence joins TRBV7-2 and TRBJ1-5; D uncertain. This CDR3 has 13 residues. V gave up 4 bases and J gave up 3 bases, with 7 bases separating them. Germline V gene data show CDR1 as SGHTA and CDR2 as FQGNSA. CDR3 DNA sequence: TGTGCCAGCAGCTCAAGCCCCAATCAGCCCCAGCATTTT. Its translation: CASSSSPNQPQHF.

The chain recombines TRBV7-9 with TRBJ2-5; TRBD2 matches at 13 bases. J lost 3 bases, V lost 5 bases, and 9 bases had no gene match. CDR3 length equals 17 residues. Germline V gives CDR1 SEHNR, CDR2 FQNEAQ (reference sequence). The CDR3 sequence: CASSPNPGLAGEETQYF. The DNA of the CDR3 is TGTGCCAGCAGCCCCAACCCTGGACTAGCGGGAGAAGAGACCCAGTACTTC.

The chain combines TRBV2 with TRBJ2-2, with 12 bases fitting TRBD1. The germline V gene encodes CDR1 SNHLY and CDR2 FYNNEI. Trimming removed 5 bases from V and 6 bases from J; junction bases left unmatched: 7. The length of the CDR3 is 16 residues. The CDR3 loop reads CASSLAGQGASGELFF. CDR3 nucleotide sequence: TGTGCCAGCAGTCTAGCGGGACAGGGGGCGTCCGGGGAGCTGTTTTTT.

The rearrangement links TRBV5-4 to TRBJ2-7, with TRBD2 identical over 8 bases. The CDR3 is 13 amino acids. In germline, CDR1 is SGHNT, CDR2 YYREEE (reference sequence). Unmatched junction bases numbered 2, after V lost 0 bases and J lost 6 bases. CDR3 loop: CASSLAGGVEQYF. The CDR3 DNA reads as TGTGCCAGCAGCTTGGCGGGGGGGGTCGAGCAGTACTTC. The entire variable domain, with the rest obtained from reference TRBV5-4 and TRBJ2-7, is as follows: ETGVTQSPTHLIKTRGQQVTLRCSSQSGHNTVSWYQQALGQGPQFIFQYYREEENGRGNFPPRFSGLQFPNYSSELNVNALELDDSALYLCASSLAGGVEQYFGPGTRLTVT.

This rearrangement joins TRBV19 to TRBJ2-2; D is uncertain. The V gene lost 7 bases and the J gene lost 0 bases, with 18 bases spanning the gap. This CDR3 comprises 17 residues. CDR1 LNHDA and CDR2 SQIVND come from the germline V gene (reference sequence). This CDR3 reads CASKQPWKAANTGELFF. The DNA for the CDR3 is TGTGCCAGTAAACAACCCTGGAAGGCGGCGAACACCGGGGAGCTGTTTTTT.

J is TRBJ2-7 and V is TRBV5-4; D not certain. The germline V gene has CDR1 SGHNT and CDR2 YYREEE (reference sequence). Deletions cut 2 bases from V and 3 bases from J, with 9 bases between. The CDR3 has 13 residues. CDR3 sequence reads: CASSLGQVYEQYF. The CDR3 bases are TGTGCCAGCAGCTTAGGCCAGGTCTACGAGCAGTACTTC.

The chain has TRBV7-9 and TRBJ2-1; TRBD1 matches 10 bases. Unmatched junction bases numbered 5, after V lost 2 bases and J lost 4 bases. The CDR3 has 16 residues. CDR1 is SEHNR, CDR2 FQNEAQ, per germline (reference sequence). CDR3 DNA: TGTGCCAGCAGCTTATTGCGGGACAGGGGTTACAATGAGCAGTTCTTC. Protein product: CASSLLRDRGYNEQFF.

This chain links TRBV12-3 or TRBV12-4 with TRBJ1-2; the match to TRBD1 covers 7 bases. This CDR3 comprises 13 residues. V shed 6 bases and J 13 bases; nucleotides not matched to a gene: 14. The CDR3 is CASRGGRLSDGTF. The CDR3 DNA is TGTGCCAGCAGAGGGGGCCGCCTATCTGACGGCACCTTC.

The chain has TRBV6-1 and TRBJ2-1; D perhaps matches TRBD2 (6 bases). From germline, CDR1 is MNHNS and CDR2 SASEGT. V lost 2 bases to trimming and J lost 4 bases, with 15 bases between them. The CDR3 loop spans 16 amino acids. The DNA for the CDR3 is TGTGCCAGCAGTGAACTCGTGACTAGTTATTACAATGAGCAGTTCTTC. Amino acid sequence: CASSELVTSYYNEQFF.

This clone was found once. The chain employs TRBV7-2 and TRBJ1-3; perhaps TRBD1 as D (6 bases). CDR3 length: 16 residues. Trimming left V 5 bases short and J 0 bases short, with 14 bases between. CDR1 and CDR2 from the germline V gene are SGHTA and FQGNSA. CDR3 nucleotides: TGTGCCAGCAGCAGCCGGACAGTCCACTCTGGAAACACCATATATTTT. This gives the protein CASSSRTVHSGNTIYF.

This chain uses TRBV27 with TRBJ2-7; 11 bases are shared with TRBD2. The CDR3 is made up of 16 amino acids. CDR1 is MNHEY and CDR2 is SMNVEV in the germline V gene (reference sequence). The junction had 6 bases not matched to a gene; V was cut back by 4 bases and J by 1 base. The CDR3 spells CASSSHGTSGSYEQYF. The CDR3 coding sequence is TGTGCCAGCAGTTCCCACGGGACTAGCGGTTCCTACGAGCAGTACTTC.

The DNA of the CDR3 is TGTGCCAGCTCACCACCAGGGGCCTTAGCCAAAAACATTCAGTACTTC. It encodes CASSPPGALAKNIQYF. V usage is TRBV18 and J usage is TRBJ2-4; possibly TRBD1 for D (5 bases). V was shortened by 0 bases and J by 0 bases, with 9 bases between the two germline ends. Germline V gene lookup returns CDR1 KGHSH and CDR2 LQKENI. This CDR3 is 16 amino acids long.

This rearrangement joins TRBV7-9 to TRBJ2-2; TRBD1 might be the D (8 bases). The V gene's germline CDR1 is SEHNR and CDR2 FQNEAQ (reference sequence). V was cut by 5 bases and J by 5 bases, with 15 bases left in between. The CDR3 extends over 15 amino acids. The CDR3 DNA sequence: TGTGCCAGCAGCACCCACAGGGGGGGGACCGGGGAGCTGTTTTTT. Residues: CASSTHRGGTGELFF.

The rearrangement joins TRBV7-2 to TRBJ2-3, with 11 bases identical to TRBD2. Per germline, CDR1 SGHTA and CDR2 FQGNSA. This CDR3 region has 17 residues. After removal of 5 bases from V and 0 bases from J, the junction contained 7 bases not matched to a gene. The CDR3 DNA is TGTGCCAGCAGCCCGCTGGGACTAGCGGCGAGCACAGATACGCAGTATTTT. Its protein product is CASSPLGLAASTDTQYF.

The chain recombines TRBV3-1 (or the pseudogene TRBV3-2) with TRBJ2-2, with 8 bases lining up with TRBD2. The length of the CDR3 is 14 residues. Germline CDR1 reads LGHDT; CDR2 reads YNNKEL (reference sequence). Germline trimming cut 8 bases from V and 7 bases from J; bases unmatched to any gene: 9. Here the CDR3 DNA reads TGTGCCAGCCTCAGCGGGAGTATGGTCGGGGAGCTGTTTTTT. Amino acid sequence: CASLSGSMVGELFF.

The rearrangement joins TRBV4-1 to TRBJ1-3; 8 bases fit TRBD1. The ends lost 4 bases at V and 0 bases at J; junction bases unmatched: 8. CDR1 and CDR2 from the germline V gene are MGHRA and YSYEKL. This CDR3 contains 17 residues. For the CDR3, the DNA is TGCGCCAGCAGCCCATCCCGGGACAGGAGCTCTGGAAACACCATATATTTT. Translation: CASSPSRDRSSGNTIYF.

This sequence joins TRBV7-2 and TRBJ1-4; 12 nucleotides match TRBD1. From germline, CDR1 is SGHTA and CDR2 FQGNSA. The CDR3 length is 14 residues. J lost 12 bases, V lost 5 bases, and 7 bases had no gene match. In DNA form, the CDR3 reads TGTGCCAGCAGCCCCCCGGGACAGGGGGCAGAACTGTTTTTT. It is translated as CASSPPGQGAELFF.

The chain carries TRBV21-1 and TRBJ2-4; TRBD1 was called by the table and not checked on the DNA. TRBV21-1 is shown as a pseudogene. This CDR3 comprises 13 residues. In DNA form, the CDR3 reads TGTGCCAGCAGCGCGTATCACAGGGACCGTCAGTACTTC. Protein product: CASSAYHRDRQYF.

This rearrangement joins TRBV5-1 to TRBJ1-5, with D possibly being TRBD1 (5 bases). The CDR3 extends over 15 amino acids. Germline values: CDR1 SGHRS, CDR2 YFSETQ. V was trimmed by 0 bases and J by 0 bases, leaving 7 bases between them. The CDR3 DNA follows: TGCGCCAGCAGCTTGGATGGGGCTAGCAATCAGCCCCAGCATTTT. Protein product: CASSLDGASNQPQHF.

J is TRBJ2-7 and V is TRBV30; D is possibly TRBD1 (5 bases). V was cut by 5 bases and J by 2 bases, with 16 bases left in between. Germline CDR1 and CDR2: GTSNPN and SVGIG (reference sequence). This CDR3 contains 14 residues. CDR3 region: CAWVPPGSPYEQYF. The CDR3 nucleotides are TGTGCCTGGGTCCCCCCAGGGTCCCCCTACGAGCAGTACTTC. Drawing the rest from reference TRBV30 and TRBJ2-7, the complete variable domain is SQTIHQWPATLVQPVGSPLSLECTVEGTSNPNLYWYRQAAGRGLQLLFYSVGIGQISSEVPQNLSASRPQDRQFILSSKKLLLSDSGFYLCAWVPPGSPYEQYFGPGTRLTVT.

CDR3 region: CASSLGPGRWFF. The CDR3 nucleotides read TGTGCCAGCAGTTTGGGTCCGGGAAGGTGGTTCTTC. The chain links TRBV12-3 or TRBV12-4 to TRBJ2-1, with D tentatively TRBD2 (5 bases). The CDR3 totals 12 residues. The V end lost 3 bases, the J end lost 15 bases, and 15 bases lay between the germline ends.

The chain has TRBV2 and TRBJ1-2, with D perhaps matching TRBD1 (6 bases). CDR3 length equals 17 residues. In germline, CDR1 is SNHLY, CDR2 FYNNEI. Trimming took 0 bases from V and 6 from J, leaving 20 bases between them. CDR3 DNA sequence: TGTGCCAGCAGTGAAGCTAGGCCAGGGGTCCCATTAAATGGCTACACCTTC. Translation: CASSEARPGVPLNGYTF.

The V and J genes are TRBV11-2 and TRBJ1-1; D gene uncertain. V lost 5 bases and J lost 8, with 9 bases in between. The CDR3 consists of 11 residues. The germline V gene has CDR1 SGHAT and CDR2 FQNNGV. The CDR3 sequence is CASSVSLEAFF. CDR3 in DNA: TGTGCCAGCAGCGTATCACTGGAAGCTTTCTTT.

J is TRBJ1-2 and V is TRBV27, with 7 bases fitting TRBD1. J was trimmed by 7 bases and V by 6 bases; bases with no gene match: 8. Germline V gene sequence: CDR1 MNHEY, CDR2 SMNVEV (reference sequence). CDR3 length equals 13 residues. The chain's CDR3 is CASSGDSSSGYTF. The CDR3 nucleotides read TGTGCCAGCAGCGGGGACAGCTCGAGTGGCTACACCTTC.

This sequence joins TRBV9 and TRBJ1-2; 7 bases agree with TRBD1. Losses at the gene ends were 2 bases for V and 5 bases for J; bases not matched to a gene: 12. CDR3 length: 16 residues. Germline assignment: CDR1 SGDLS and CDR2 YYNGEE. CDR3 residues: CASSVFRPGQIYGYTF. In DNA form, the CDR3 reads TGTGCCAGCAGCGTGTTCCGACCGGGACAGATATATGGCTACACCTTC.